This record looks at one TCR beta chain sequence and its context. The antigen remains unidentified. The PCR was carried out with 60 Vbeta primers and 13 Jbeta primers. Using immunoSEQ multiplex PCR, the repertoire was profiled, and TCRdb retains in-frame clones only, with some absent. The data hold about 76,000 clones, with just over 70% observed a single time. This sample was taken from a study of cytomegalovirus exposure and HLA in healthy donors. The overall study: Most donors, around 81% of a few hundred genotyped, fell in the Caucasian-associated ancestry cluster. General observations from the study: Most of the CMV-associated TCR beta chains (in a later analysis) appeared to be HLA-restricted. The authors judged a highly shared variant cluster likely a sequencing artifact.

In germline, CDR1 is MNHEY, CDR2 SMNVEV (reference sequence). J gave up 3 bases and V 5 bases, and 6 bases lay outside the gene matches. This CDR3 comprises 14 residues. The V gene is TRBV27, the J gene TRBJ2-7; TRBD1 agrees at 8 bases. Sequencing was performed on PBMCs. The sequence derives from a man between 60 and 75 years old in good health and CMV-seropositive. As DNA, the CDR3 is TGTGCCAGCAGTCCAGAGACAGGGGACTACGAGCAGTACTTC. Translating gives CASSPETGDYEQYF.